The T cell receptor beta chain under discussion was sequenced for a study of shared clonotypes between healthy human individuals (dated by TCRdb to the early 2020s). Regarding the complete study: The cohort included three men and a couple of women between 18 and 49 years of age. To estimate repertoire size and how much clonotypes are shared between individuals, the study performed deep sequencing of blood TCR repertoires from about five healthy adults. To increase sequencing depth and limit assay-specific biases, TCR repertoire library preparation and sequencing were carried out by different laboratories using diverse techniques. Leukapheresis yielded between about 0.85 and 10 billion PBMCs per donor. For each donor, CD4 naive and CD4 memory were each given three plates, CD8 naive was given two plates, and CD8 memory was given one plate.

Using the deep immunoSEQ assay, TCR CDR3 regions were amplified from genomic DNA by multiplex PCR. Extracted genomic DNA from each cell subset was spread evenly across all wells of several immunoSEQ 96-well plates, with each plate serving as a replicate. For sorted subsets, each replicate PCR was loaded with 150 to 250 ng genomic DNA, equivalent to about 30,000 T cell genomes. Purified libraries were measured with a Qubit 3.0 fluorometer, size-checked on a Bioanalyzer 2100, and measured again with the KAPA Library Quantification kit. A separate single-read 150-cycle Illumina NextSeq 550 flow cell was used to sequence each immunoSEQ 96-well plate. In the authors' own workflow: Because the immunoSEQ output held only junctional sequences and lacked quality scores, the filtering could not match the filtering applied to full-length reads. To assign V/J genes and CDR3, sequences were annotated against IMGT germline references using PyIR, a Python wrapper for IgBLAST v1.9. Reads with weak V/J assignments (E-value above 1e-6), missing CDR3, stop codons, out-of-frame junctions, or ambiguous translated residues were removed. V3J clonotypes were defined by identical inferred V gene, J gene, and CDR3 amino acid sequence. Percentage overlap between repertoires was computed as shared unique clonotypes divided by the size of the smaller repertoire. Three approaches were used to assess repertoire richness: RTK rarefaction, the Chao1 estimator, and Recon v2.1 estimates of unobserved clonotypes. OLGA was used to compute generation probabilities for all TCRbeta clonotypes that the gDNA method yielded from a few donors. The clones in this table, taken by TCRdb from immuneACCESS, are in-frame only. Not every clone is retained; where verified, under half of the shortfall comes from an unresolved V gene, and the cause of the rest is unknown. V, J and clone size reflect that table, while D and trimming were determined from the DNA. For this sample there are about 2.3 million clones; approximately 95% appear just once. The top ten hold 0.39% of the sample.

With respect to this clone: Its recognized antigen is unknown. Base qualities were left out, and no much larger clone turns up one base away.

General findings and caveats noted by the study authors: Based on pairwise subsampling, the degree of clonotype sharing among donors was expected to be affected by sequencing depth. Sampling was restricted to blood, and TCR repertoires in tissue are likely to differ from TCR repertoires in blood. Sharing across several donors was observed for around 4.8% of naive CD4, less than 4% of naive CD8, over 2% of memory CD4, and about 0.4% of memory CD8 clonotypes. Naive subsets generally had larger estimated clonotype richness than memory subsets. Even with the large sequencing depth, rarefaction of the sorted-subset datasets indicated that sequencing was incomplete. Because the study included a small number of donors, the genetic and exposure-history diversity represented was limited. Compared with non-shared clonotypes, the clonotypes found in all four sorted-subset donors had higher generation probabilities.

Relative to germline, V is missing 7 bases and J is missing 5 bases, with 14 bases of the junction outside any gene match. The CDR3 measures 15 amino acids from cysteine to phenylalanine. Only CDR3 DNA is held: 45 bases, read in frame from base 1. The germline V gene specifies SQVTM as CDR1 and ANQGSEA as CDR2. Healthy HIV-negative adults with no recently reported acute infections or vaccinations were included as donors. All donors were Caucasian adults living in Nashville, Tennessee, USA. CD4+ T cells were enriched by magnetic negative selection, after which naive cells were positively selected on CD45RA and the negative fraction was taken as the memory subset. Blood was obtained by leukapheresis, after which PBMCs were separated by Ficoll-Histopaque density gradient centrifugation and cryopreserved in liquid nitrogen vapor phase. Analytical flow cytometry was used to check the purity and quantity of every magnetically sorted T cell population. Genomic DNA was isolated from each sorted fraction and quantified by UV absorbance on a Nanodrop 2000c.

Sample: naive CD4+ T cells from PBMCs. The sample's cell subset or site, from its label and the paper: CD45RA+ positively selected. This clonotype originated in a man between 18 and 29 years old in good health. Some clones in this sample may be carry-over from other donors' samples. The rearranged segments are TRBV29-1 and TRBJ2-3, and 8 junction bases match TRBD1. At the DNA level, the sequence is TGCAGCGGGTCGGTGGGCAGGGGGCGTGGAGATACGCAGTATTTT. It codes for CSGSVGRGRGDTQYF.